This T cell receptor beta chain is from a study of blood T cells in healthy people across ages. V lost 7 bases to trimming and J lost 3 bases, with 6 bases between them. The CDR3 has 11 residues. Germline CDR1 reads SEHNR; CDR2 reads FQNEAQ (reference sequence). A second roughly 6 to 12 cycle PCR used barcoded and J-beta primers. Each CDR3 protein is one row after TCRdb ran MiXCR on the 5' RACE reads. Of about a million distinct CDR3 sequences listed, around 54% were seen once; the top ten hold around 21%. The source of this sequence is a woman aged 60-75 years in good health. The chain is built from TRBV7-9 and TRBJ1-2; tentatively, D is TRBD1 (5 bases). The material sequenced was blood. Written as DNA, the CDR3 is TGTGCCAGCACAGGGCACTATGGCTACACCTTC. Amino acids: CASTGHYGYTF.